A single sample is the source of the 13 T cell receptor beta chains below, sequenced in a study of cytomegalovirus exposure and HLA in healthy donors (TCRdb year 2017). The library was produced with the immunoSEQ multiplex PCR assay. For the multiplex PCR, a mixture combining 60 forward primers for TCR Vbeta segments and 13 reverse primers for TCR Jbeta segments was used. TCRdb took this table from immuneACCESS and kept in-frame rearrangements with V and J called. Such tables lack part of the clones; where checked against another copy, unresolved V genes explain under half of the gap, and the rest is unexplained. For this sample there are about 200,000 clones; roughly 80% appear just once. The top ten clones comprise 2.5% to 3% of the sample. What was sequenced was PBMCs. The source of these receptors is a man under 40 in good health and CMV-seronegative.

The chain links TRBV7-2 to TRBJ2-2, with 9 bases identical to TRBD1. Per the germline V gene, CDR1 is SGHTA and CDR2 is FQGNSA. This CDR3 comprises 17 residues. V lost 2 bases, J lost 2 bases, and 6 bases stayed unmatched. The CDR3 spells CASSLRGDRVNTGELFF. The CDR3 region has the DNA TGTGCCAGCAGCTTAAGAGGGGACAGGGTCAACACCGGGGAGCTGTTTTTT.

This chain uses TRBV19 with TRBJ2-7, with 7 bases matching TRBD1. V lost 4 bases and J lost 2; bases outside the gene matches: 5. This CDR3 comprises 14 residues. Germline V CDR1 and CDR2: LNHDA, SQIVND (reference sequence). The CDR3 DNA follows: TGTGCCAGTAGTAAGAGGGGGCTCCCCTACGAGCAGTACTTC. As protein: CASSKRGLPYEQYF.

V usage is TRBV6-5 and J usage is TRBJ1-2; D perhaps matches TRBD1 (5 bases). Germline V CDR1 and CDR2: MNHEY, SVGAGI. The V gene lost 7 bases and the J gene lost 7 bases, with 19 bases spanning the gap. The CDR3 length is 14 residues. Here the CDR3 DNA reads TGTGCCAGCACAAACGCCGGGGGGGAGAGTGGCTACACCTTC. This codes for CASTNAGGESGYTF.

The chain carries TRBV4-2 and TRBJ1-3; no definite D call. V gave up 0 bases and J gave up 2 bases, with 8 bases separating them. Germline CDR1 is LGHNA and CDR2 is YNFKEQ. This CDR3 region has 15 residues. Written as DNA, the CDR3 is TGTGCCAGCAGCCAAGATGCGATTCCTGGAAACACCATATATTTT. Its protein is CASSQDAIPGNTIYF.

The chain carries TRBV7-6 and TRBJ2-3, with 8 nucleotides matching TRBD2. This CDR3 is built from 15 residues. V was pared by 5 bases and J by 1 base, with 5 bases of the junction left unmatched. The germline V gene has CDR1 SGHVS and CDR2 FNYEAQ. The DNA for the CDR3 is TGTGCCAGCAGCAGCACTAGCGGACGCACAGATACGCAGTATTTT. Translating it yields CASSSTSGRTDTQYF. The full variable domain, with the rest looked up from reference TRBV7-6 and TRBJ2-3, is GAGVSQSPRYKVTKRGQDVALRCDPISGHVSLYWYRQALGQGPEFLTYFNYEAQQDKSGLPNDRFSAERPEGSISTLTIQRTEQRDSAMYRCASSSTSGRTDTQYFGPGTRLTVL.

The chain carries TRBV5-4 and TRBJ2-5; 11 nucleotides match TRBD1. The J call is uncertain, as TRBJ2-7 better fits the DNA end. The CDR3 has 16 amino acids. Germline values: CDR1 SGHNT, CDR2 YYREEE (reference sequence). Here the CDR3 reads CASSFRSGTGGYEQYF. Written as DNA, the CDR3 is TGTGCCAGCAGCTTTAGATCGGGGACAGGGGGCTACGAGCAGTACTTC.

The chain carries TRBV6-1 and TRBJ1-1; D is uncertain. Germline-derived CDR1 and CDR2 are MNHNS and SASEGT. The CDR3 has 14 amino acids. Trimming cost V 2 bases and J 1 base, with 8 bases left between them. In DNA, the CDR3 is TGTGCCAGCAGTGAATCACCGAGGAACACTGAAGCTTTCTTT. Amino acids: CASSESPRNTEAFF.

The CDR3 DNA reads as TGTGCCAGCAGCCCCATGGTAGGGGACAGTAGGTACGAGCAGTACTTC. Translation: CASSPMVGDSRYEQYF. The gene calls are TRBV13 and TRBJ2-7; TRBD1 aligns across 7 bases. Germline CDR1 is PRHDT and CDR2 is FYEKMQ (reference sequence). J was trimmed by 4 bases and V by 5 bases; bases with no gene match: 14. The CDR3 sequence is 16 residues long.

The V call is TRBV15, the J call TRBJ2-3; 8 nucleotides match TRBD2. The junction had 8 bases not matched to a gene; V was cut back by 2 bases and J by 4 bases. The CDR3 length is 16 residues. Germline V gives CDR1 LNHNV, CDR2 YYDKDF (reference sequence). CDR3 nucleotide sequence: TGTGCCACCAGCAGACGTAGGGCGGGACTAGCAGATACGCAGTATTTT. Translating it yields CATSRRRAGLADTQYF.

The chain couples TRBV4-3 to TRBJ2-1, with TRBD1 identical over 7 bases. The germline V gene encodes CDR1 LGHNA and CDR2 YSLEER. The junction had 2 bases not matched to a gene; V was cut back by 2 bases and J by 4 bases. This CDR3 spans 14 amino acids. The CDR3 region has the DNA TGCGCCAGCAGCCAATCGACAGGGTACAATGAGCAGTTCTTC. Amino acids: CASSQSTGYNEQFF.

The rearrangement uses TRBV28 and TRBJ1-5; TRBD1 agrees at 7 bases. The J segment lost 0 bases and the V segment lost 5 bases, leaving 13 bases of the junction unmatched. This CDR3 is 18 amino acids long. The germline CDR1 and CDR2 sequences are MDHEN and SYDVKM. The CDR3 protein is CASSIARGDRYSNQPQHF. CDR3 DNA: TGTGCCAGCAGTATTGCAAGGGGGGACAGATATAGCAATCAGCCCCAGCATTTT. Together with reference TRBV28 and TRBJ1-5, the CDR3 gives the full variable domain: DVKVTQSSRYLVKRTGEKVFLECVQDMDHENMFWYRQDPGLGLRLIYFSYDVKMKEKGDIPEGYSVSREKKERFSLILESASTNQTSMYLCASSIARGDRYSNQPQHFGDGTRLSIL.

The chain is built from TRBV5-6 and TRBJ2-4; 14 bases line up with TRBD2. V gave up 4 bases and J gave up 6 bases; unmatched junction bases: 6. In germline, CDR1 is SGHDT, CDR2 YYEEEE. The CDR3 length is 16 residues. CDR3 region: CASSRRTSGGINIQYF. The CDR3 nucleotides read TGTGCCAGCAGCCGTCGGACTAGCGGGGGGATAAACATTCAGTACTTC.

The chain combines TRBV7-9 with TRBJ2-3, with unresolved D. V shed 5 bases and J shed 0 bases, with 12 bases lying between them. The CDR3 extends over 15 amino acids. Germline values: CDR1 SEHNR, CDR2 FQNEAQ (reference sequence). The CDR3, as DNA: TGTGCCAGCAGCAACAGTTTTGATAGCACAGATACGCAGTATTTT. It encodes CASSNSFDSTDTQYF.